This T cell receptor (beta chain) was identified in a study of T cell repertoires in ileal Crohn's disease. In germline, CDR1 is SGHAT, CDR2 FQDESV (reference sequence). The V gene lost 5 bases and the J gene lost 2 bases, with 15 bases spanning the gap. This CDR3 is built from 15 residues. Data came from immunoSEQ multiplex PCR; TCRdb stores just in-frame clones and leaves some out. The repertoire includes around 6,000 clones, about 80% of them detected once, and 35% to 45% sits in the top ten. Time point specified: inflamed ileum from the surgical specimen. The source of this sequence is an adult with Crohn's disease. The V call is TRBV11-1, the J call TRBJ1-1; no definite D call. The sample was ileal tissue. The DNA of the CDR3 is TGTGCCAGCAGCCCCAAATTGGACGCAAACACTGAAGCTTTCTTT. Its translation is CASSPKLDANTEAFF. Full variable domain (outside the CDR3, taken from reference TRBV11-1 and TRBJ1-1): EAEVAQSPRYKITEKSQAVAFWCDPISGHATLYWYRQILGQGPELLVQFQDESVVDDSQLPKDRFSAERLKGVDSTLKIQPAELGDSAMYLCASSPKLDANTEAFFGQGTRLTVV.